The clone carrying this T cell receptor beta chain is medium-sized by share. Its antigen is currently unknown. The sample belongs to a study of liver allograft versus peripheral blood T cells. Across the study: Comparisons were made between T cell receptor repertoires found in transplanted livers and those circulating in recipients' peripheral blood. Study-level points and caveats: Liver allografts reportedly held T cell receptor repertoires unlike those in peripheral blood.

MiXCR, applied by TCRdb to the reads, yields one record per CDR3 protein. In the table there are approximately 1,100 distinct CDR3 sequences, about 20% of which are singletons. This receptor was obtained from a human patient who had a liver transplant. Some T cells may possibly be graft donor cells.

The CDR3 bases are TGCAGCCAACTCCATAACCGCAGCGCTAATGAAAAACTGTTTTTT. It translates to CSQLHNRSANEKLFF. This chain links TRBV29-1 with TRBJ1-4; no clear D gene. This CDR3 has 15 residues. CDR1 and CDR2 (germline): SQVTM, ANQGSEA. V was pared by 8 bases and J by 3 bases, with 19 bases between.